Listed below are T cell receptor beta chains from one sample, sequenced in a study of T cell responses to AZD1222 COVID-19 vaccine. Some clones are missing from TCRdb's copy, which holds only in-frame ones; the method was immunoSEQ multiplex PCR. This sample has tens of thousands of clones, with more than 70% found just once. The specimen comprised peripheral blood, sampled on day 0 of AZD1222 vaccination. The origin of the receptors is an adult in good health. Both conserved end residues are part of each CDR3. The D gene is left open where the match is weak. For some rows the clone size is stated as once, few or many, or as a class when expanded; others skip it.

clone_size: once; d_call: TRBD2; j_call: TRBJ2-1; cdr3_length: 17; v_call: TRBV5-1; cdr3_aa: CASSLRLAGTSGHEQFF; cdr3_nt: TGCGCCAGCAGCTTGCGACTAGCGGGCACCTCTGGCCATGAGCAGTTCTTC
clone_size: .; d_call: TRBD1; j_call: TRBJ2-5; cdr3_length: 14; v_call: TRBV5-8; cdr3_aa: CASSPGQGRETQYF; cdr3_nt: TGTGCCAGCAGTCCGGGACAGGGGAGAGAGACCCAGTACTTC
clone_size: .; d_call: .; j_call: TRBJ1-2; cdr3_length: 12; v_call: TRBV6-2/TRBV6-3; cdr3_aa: CASSSPGRGYTF; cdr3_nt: TGTGCCAGCAGTTCCCCGGGACGGGGCTACACCTTC
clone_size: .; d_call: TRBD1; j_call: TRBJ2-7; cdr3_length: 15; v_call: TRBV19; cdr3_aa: CASSGGTGRSYEQYF; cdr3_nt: TGTGCCAGTAGTGGCGGGACAGGCAGGTCCTACGAGCAGTACTTC
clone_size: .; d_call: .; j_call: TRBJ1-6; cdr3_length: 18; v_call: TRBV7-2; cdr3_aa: CASSLDSGAMTYNSPLHF; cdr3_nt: TGTGCCAGCAGCTTAGATAGCGGGGCAATGACCTATAATTCACCCCTCCACTTT
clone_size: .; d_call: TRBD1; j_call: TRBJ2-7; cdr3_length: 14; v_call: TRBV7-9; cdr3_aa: CASSTDREEYEQYF; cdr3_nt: TGTGCCAGCAGCACCGACAGGGAAGAGTACGAGCAGTACTTC
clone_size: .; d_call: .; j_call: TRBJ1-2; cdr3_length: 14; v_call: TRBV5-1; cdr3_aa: CASSPDYGGYGYTF; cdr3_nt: TGCGCCAGCAGCCCGGACTACGGGGGGTATGGCTACACCTTC
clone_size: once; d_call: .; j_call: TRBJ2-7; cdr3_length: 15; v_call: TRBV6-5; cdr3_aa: CASSYEGRDVYEQYF; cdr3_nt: TGTGCCAGCAGTTATGAGGGGAGAGACGTCTACGAGCAGTACTTC
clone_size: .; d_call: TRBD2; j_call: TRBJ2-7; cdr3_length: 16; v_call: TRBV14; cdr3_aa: CASSQEGLGTMVKQYF; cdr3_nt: TGTGCCAGCAGCCAAGAAGGCCTCGGGACTATGGTGAAGCAGTACTTC
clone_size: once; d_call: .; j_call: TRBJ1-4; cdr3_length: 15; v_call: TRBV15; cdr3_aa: CATSSLTPGQEKLFF; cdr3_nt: TGTGCCACCAGCAGCCTGACCCCAGGGCAGGAAAAACTGTTTTTT
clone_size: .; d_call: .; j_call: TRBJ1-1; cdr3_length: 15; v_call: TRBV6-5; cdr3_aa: CASSYLSRINTEAFF; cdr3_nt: TGTGCCAGCAGTTACCTGTCCAGAATAAACACTGAAGCTTTCTTT
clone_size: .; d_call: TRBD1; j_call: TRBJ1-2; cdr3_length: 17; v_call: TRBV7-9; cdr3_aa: CASTIAGTGGANYGYTF; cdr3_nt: TGTGCCAGCACTATAGCAGGGACAGGGGGCGCAAACTATGGCTACACCTTC
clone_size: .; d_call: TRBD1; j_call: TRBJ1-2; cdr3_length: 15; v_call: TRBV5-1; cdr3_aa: CASSLNRQGNYGYTF; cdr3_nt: TGCGCCAGCAGCCTTAATCGACAGGGAAACTATGGCTACACCTTC
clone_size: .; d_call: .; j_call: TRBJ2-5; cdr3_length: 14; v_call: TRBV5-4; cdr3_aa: CASSFRGDQETQYF; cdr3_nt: TGTGCCAGCAGCTTTCGCGGGGACCAAGAGACCCAGTACTTC
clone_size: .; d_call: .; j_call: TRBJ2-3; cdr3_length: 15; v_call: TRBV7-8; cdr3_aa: CASSLDGGFTDTQYF; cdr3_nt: TGTGCCAGCAGCTTAGACGGCGGCTTCACAGATACGCAGTATTTT
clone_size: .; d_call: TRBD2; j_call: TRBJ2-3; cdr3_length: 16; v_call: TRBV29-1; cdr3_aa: CSVGGLAGKGADTQYF; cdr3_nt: TGCAGCGTTGGCGGACTAGCGGGGAAGGGCGCAGATACGCAGTATTTT
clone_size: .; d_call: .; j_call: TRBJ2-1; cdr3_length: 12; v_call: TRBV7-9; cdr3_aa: CASSLERAEQFF; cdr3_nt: TGTGCCAGCAGCTTAGAGCGTGCTGAGCAGTTCTTC
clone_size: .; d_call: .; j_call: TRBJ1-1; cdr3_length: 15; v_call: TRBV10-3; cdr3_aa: CAISGSGGMNTEAFF; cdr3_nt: TGTGCCATCAGCGGGAGTGGGGGTATGAACACTGAAGCTTTCTTT
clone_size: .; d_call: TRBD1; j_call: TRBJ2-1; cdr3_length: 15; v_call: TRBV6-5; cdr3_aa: CASSRRDRAFNEQFF; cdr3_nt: TGTGCCAGCAGTCGCCGGGACAGGGCTTTCAATGAGCAGTTCTTC
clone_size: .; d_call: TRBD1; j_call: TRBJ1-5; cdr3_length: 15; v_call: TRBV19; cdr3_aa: CATAAQGVSNQPQHF; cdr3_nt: TGTGCCACCGCGGCTCAGGGGGTTAGCAATCAGCCCCAGCATTTT
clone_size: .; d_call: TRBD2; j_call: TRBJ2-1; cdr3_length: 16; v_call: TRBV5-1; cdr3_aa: CASSFLGTSGRREQFF; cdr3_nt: TGCGCCAGCAGCTTCCTCGGGACTAGCGGGAGAAGGGAGCAGTTCTTC
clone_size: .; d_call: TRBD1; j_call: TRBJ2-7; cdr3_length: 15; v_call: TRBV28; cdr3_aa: CASSTPGTGVYEQYF; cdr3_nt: TGTGCCAGCAGTACGCCCGGGACAGGAGTTTACGAGCAGTACTTC
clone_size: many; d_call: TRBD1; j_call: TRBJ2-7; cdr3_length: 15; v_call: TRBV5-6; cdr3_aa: CASSSDRGPRYEQYF; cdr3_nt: TGTGCCAGCAGCTCTGACAGGGGGCCTCGGTACGAGCAGTACTTC
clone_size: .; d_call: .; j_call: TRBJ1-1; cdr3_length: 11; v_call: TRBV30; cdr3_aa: CAWSVSFEAFF; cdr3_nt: TGTGCCTGGAGTGTCTCTTTTGAAGCTTTCTTT
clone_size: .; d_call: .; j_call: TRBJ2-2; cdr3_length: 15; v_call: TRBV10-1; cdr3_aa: CASSPGGPGSGELFF; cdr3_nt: TGCGCCAGCAGCCCAGGAGGGCCGGGGTCCGGGGAGCTGTTTTTT
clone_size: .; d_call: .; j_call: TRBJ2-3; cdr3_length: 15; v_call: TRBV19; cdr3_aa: CASSRNGRASDTQYF; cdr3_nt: TGTGCCAGTAGTCGTAACGGACGGGCCTCAGATACGCAGTATTTT
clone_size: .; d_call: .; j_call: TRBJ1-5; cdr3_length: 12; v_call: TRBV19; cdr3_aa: CASSILNQPQHF; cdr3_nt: TGTGCCAGTAGTATACTGAATCAGCCCCAGCATTTT
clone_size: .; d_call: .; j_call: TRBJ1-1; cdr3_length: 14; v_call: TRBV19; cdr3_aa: CATSNLAGNTEAFF; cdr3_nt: TGTGCCACCTCCAATTTGGCAGGGAACACTGAAGCTTTCTTT
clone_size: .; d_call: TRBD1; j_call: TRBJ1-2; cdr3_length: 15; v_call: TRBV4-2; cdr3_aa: CASSHTGTGADGYTF; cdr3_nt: TGTGCCAGCAGCCATACCGGGACAGGGGCAGATGGCTACACCTTC
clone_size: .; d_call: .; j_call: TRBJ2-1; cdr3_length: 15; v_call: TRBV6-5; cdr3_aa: CASSYSSGGFYEQFF; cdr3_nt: TGTGCCAGCAGTTACTCGAGTGGAGGATTCTATGAGCAGTTCTTC
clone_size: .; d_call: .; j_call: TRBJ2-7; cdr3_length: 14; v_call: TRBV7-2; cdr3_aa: CASSLMRYSYEQYF; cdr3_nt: TGTGCCAGCAGCTTAATGCGGTACTCCTACGAGCAGTACTTC
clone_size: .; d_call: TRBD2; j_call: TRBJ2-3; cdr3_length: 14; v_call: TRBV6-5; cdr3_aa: CASTLAGETGTQYF; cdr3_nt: TGTGCCAGCACCCTAGCGGGAGAGACTGGTACGCAGTATTTT
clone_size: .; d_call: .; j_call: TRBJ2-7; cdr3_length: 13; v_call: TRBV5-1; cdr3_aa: CASSLPRGYEQYF; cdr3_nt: TGCGCCAGCAGCTTGCCGAGGGGCTACGAGCAGTACTTC
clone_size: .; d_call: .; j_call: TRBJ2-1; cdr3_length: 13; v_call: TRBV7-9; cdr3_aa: CASSEGVYNEQFF; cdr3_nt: TGTGCCAGTTCCGAGGGAGTCTACAATGAGCAGTTCTTC
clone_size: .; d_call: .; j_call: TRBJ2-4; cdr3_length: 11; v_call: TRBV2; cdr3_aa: CASSQPGIQYF; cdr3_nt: TGTGCCAGCAGTCAGCCGGGAATTCAGTACTTC
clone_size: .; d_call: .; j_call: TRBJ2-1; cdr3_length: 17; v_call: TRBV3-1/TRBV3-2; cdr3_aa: CASSYAGTFKPGNEQFF; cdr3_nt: TGTGCCAGCAGCTACGCCGGGACTTTTAAACCAGGGAATGAGCAGTTCTTC
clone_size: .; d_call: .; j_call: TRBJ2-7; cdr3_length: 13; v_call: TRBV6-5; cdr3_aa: CAHSGGGGTRQYF; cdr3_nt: TGTGCCCACAGCGGAGGGGGCGGGACGCGGCAGTACTTC
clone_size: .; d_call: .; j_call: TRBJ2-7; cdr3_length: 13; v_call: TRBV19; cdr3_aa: CASSPLGSYEQYF; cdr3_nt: TGTGCCAGTAGTCCCCTCGGGAGCTACGAGCAGTACTTC
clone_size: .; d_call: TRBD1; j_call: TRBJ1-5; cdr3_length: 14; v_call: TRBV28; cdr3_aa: CASRQGYSNQPQHF; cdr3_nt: TGTGCCAGCCGACAGGGTTATAGCAATCAGCCCCAGCATTTT
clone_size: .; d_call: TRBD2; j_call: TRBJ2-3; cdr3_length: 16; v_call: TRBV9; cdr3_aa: CASSVGTSGAGDTQYF; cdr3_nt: TGTGCCAGCAGCGTAGGGACTAGCGGGGCAGGAGATACGCAGTATTTT